Listed here is a single T cell receptor (beta chain). Its recognized antigen is unknown. No quality values exist for individual bases; no much larger clone is one base distant. This sample stems from a study of blood T cell repertoires in COVID-19 (TCRdb year 2020). Notes on the research overall: Collaborator samples came from the United States, Italy and Spain and covered acute and convalescent phases of COVID-19. The material from the prospective study consisted of cDNA or gDNA derived from T cells, B-cell-depleted T cells, or PBMCs. The dataset comprised deeply sampled blood TCRbeta repertoires from subjects exposed to, actively infected with, or recovered from COVID-19. A freely available public database, intended as a resource for researchers studying the immune response to SARS-CoV-2, is where the repertoires were released. The samples were drawn from the first 160 participants of the ongoing ImmuneRACE study and from 950 to 1,500 subjects provided by 6 global collaborators. The sample metadata nearly always contained a de-identified subject ID, COVID-19 status, age in years and sex. Where HLA class I and class II types were available, the types were taken from metadata supplied by the sample provider, not from assay-based typing.

CDR1 and CDR2, looked up from the germline V gene, are SGHTA and FQGTGA. From the cysteine up to the phenylalanine, the CDR3 has a length of 14 residues. The entry retains the CDR3 DNA only, 42 bases that are in frame from base 1. V loses 2 bases of germline sequence and J loses 5 bases, and the interval between the two ends is 13 bases. Findings and caveats that apply to the study as a whole: The quantity of clinical and demographic metadata differed by source and by participant and was supplied without curation.

Each collaborating institution followed its own protocols to collect whole blood in K2EDTA tubes. For TCRbeta analysis, collaborators shipped samples in one of three forms: frozen whole blood, isolated PBMCs, or DNA extracted from either of those sample types. TCRbeta CDR3 regions were amplified from genomic DNA by means of the immunoSEQ Assay, a bias-controlled multiplex PCR. Per the original workflow: Within the assay, amplification of reference gene primers was used to estimate how many nucleated cells each sample contained. To quantify the absolute abundance of each unique TCRbeta CDR3 rearrangement, sequence reads were collapsed and filtered. For each sample, productive Simpson clonality was calculated as the square root of Simpson's diversity index over productive rearrangements. What TCRdb holds here is the immuneACCESS table cut down to in-frame rearrangements. Part of the clones is not present; checked against another copy, under half of the missing clones reflect an unresolved V gene, and the others are unexplained. That table is the source of V, J and clone size, and D and trimming were worked out from the DNA. The sample table contains approximately 300,000 clones; only one count was recorded for about 83% of them. About 1.2% of the sample lies in the top ten.

The chain uses TRBV7-3 and TRBJ2-7; TRBD1 could be the D gene, as 5 bases match. The TCR sequence derives from a woman aged 45-65 years with acute or convalescent COVID-19. The material sequenced was peripheral blood. CDR3 protein: CASSLLSRVHEQYF. In nucleotide form, the sequence is TGTGCCAGCAGCTTACTAAGCAGGGTGCACGAGCAGTACTTC.